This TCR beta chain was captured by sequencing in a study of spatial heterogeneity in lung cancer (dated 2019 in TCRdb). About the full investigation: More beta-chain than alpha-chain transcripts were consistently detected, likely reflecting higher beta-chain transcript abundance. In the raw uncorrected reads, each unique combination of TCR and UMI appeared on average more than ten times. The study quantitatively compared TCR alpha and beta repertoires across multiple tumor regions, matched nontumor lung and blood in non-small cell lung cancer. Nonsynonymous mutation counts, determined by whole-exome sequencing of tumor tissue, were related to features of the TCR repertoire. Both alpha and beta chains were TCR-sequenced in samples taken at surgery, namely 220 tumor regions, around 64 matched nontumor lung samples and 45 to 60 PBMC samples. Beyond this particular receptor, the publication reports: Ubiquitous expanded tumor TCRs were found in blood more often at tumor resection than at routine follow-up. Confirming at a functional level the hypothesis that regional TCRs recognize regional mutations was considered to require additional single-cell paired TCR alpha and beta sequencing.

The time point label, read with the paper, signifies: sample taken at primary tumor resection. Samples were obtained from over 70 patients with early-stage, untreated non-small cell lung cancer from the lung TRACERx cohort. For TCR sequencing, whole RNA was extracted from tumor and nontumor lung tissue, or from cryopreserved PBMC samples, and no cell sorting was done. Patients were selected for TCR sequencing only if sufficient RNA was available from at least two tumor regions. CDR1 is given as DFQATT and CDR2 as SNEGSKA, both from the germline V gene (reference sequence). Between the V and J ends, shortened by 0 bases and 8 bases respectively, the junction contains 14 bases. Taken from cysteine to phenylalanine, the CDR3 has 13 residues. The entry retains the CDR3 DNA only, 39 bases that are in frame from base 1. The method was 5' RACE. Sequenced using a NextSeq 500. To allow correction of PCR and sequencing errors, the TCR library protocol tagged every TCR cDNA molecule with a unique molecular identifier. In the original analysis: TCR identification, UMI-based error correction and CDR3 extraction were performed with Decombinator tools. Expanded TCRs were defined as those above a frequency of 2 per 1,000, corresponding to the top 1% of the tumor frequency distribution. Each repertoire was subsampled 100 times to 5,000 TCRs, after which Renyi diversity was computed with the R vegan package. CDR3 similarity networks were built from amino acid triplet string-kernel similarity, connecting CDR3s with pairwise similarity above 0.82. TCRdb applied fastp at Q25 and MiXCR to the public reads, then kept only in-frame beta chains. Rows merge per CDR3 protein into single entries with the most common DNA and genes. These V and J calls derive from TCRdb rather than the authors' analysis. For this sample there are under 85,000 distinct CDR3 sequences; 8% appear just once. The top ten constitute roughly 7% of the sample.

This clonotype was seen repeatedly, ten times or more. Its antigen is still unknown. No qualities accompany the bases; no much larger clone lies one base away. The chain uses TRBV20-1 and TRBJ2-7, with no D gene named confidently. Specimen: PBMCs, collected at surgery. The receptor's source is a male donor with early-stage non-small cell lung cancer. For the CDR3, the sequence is CSARDWSPSKQYF. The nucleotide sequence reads TGCAGTGCTAGAGATTGGAGCCCCAGTAAGCAGTACTTC.